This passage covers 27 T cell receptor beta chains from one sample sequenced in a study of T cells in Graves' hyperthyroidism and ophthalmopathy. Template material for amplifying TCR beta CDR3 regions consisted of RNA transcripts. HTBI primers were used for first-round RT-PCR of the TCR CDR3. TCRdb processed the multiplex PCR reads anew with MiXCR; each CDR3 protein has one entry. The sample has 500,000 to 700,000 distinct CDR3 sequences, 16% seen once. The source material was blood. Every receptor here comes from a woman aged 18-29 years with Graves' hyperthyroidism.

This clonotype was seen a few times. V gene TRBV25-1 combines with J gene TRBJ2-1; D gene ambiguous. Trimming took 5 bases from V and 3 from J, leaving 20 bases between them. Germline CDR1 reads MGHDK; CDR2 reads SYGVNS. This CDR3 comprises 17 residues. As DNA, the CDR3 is TGTGCCAGCAGTTCTGCTAGTAGGGCCCCCTTCTACAATGAGCAGTTCTTC. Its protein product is CASSSASRAPFYNEQFF.

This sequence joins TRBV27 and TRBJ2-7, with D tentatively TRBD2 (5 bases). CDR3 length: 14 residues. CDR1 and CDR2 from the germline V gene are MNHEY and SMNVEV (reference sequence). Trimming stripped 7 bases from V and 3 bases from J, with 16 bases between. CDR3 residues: CASNSWRANYEQYF. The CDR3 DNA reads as TGTGCCAGCAATTCTTGGCGGGCAAACTACGAGCAGTACTTC.

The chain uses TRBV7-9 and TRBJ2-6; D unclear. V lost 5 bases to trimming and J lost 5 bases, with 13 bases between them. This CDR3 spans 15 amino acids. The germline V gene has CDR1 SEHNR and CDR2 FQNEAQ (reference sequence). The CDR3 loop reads CASSPPKGRANVLTF. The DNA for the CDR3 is TGTGCCAGCAGCCCCCCAAAGGGTAGGGCCAACGTCCTGACTTTC.

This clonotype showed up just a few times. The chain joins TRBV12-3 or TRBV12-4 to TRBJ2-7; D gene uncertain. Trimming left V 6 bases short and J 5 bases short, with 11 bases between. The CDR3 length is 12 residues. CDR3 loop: CASSSDGNEQYF. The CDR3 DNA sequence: TGTGCCAGCAGCTCGGACGGAAACGAGCAGTACTTC.

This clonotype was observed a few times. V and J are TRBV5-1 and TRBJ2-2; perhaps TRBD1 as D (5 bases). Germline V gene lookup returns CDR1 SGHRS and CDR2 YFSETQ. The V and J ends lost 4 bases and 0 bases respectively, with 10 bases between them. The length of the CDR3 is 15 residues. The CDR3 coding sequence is TGCGCCAGCAGCCCCCAGGGAACGAACACCGGGGAGCTGTTTTTT. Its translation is CASSPQGTNTGELFF.

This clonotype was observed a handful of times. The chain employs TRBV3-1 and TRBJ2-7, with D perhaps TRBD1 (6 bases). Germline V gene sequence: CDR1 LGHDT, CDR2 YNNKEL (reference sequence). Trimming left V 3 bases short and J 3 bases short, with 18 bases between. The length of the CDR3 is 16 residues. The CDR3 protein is CASSQAGAGWDYEQYF. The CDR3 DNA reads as TGTGCCAGCAGCCAGGCAGGGGCAGGGTGGGACTACGAGCAGTACTTC.

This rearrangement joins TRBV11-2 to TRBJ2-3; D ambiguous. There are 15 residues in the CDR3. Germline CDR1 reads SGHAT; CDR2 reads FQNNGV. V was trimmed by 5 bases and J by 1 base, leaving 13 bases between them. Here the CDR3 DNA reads TGTGCCAGCAGCCCTTACCTATCCCGCACAGATACGCAGTATTTT. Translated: CASSPYLSRTDTQYF.

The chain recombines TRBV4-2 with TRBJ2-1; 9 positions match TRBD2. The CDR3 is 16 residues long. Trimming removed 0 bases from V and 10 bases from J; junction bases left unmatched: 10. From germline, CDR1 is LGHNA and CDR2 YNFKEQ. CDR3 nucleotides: TGTGCCAGCAGCCAAGATCAGGGCGGGGGGGCCGAGGAGCAGTTCTTC. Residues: CASSQDQGGGAEEQFF.

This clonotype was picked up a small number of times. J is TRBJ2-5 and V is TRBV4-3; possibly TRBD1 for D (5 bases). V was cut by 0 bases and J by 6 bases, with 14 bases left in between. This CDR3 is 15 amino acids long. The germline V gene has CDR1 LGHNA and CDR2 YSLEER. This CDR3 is CASSQEAGMHKTQYF. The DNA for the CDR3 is TGCGCCAGCAGCCAAGAAGCAGGGATGCACAAGACCCAGTACTTC.

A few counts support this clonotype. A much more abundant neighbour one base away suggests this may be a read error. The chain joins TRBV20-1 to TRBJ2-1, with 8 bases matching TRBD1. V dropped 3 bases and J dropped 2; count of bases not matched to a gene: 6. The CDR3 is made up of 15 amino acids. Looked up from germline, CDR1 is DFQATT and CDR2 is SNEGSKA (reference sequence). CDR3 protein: CSARGDRTAYNEQFF. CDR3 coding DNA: TGCAGTGCTAGGGGGGACAGGACCGCCTACAATGAGCAGTTCTTC.

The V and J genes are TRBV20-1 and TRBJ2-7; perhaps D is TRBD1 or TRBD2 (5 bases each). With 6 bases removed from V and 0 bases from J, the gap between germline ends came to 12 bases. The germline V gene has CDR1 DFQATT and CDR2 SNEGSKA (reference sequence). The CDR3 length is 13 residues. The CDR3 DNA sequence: TGCAGTGCCTCGGGACGGTACTCCTACGAGCAGTACTTC. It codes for CSASGRYSYEQYF.

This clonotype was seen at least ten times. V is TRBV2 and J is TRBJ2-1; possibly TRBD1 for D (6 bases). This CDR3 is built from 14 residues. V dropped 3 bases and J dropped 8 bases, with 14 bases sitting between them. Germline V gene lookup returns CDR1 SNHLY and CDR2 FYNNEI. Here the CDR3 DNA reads TGTGCCAGCAGTGACCCAACAGGGTACGATGAGCAGTTCTTC. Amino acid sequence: CASSDPTGYDEQFF.

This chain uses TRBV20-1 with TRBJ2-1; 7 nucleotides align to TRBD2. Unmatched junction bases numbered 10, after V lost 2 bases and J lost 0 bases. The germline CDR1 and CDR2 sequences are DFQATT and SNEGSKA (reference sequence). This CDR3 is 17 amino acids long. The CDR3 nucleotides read TGCAGTGCTAGACCACTAGCGCTCGGGGTCTCCTACAATGAGCAGTTCTTC. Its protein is CSARPLALGVSYNEQFF.

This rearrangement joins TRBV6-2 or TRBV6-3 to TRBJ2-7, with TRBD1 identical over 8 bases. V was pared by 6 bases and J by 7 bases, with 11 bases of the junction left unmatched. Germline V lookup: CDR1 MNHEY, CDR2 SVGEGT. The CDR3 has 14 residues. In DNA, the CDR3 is TGTGCCAGCAGCGGGACAGGACTAACGGGGGAGCAGTACTTC. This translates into CASSGTGLTGEQYF.

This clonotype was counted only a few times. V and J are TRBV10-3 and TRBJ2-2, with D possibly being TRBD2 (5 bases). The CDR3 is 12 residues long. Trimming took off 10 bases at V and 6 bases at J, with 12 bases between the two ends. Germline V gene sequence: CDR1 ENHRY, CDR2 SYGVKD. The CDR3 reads CASGGSAGELFF. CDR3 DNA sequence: TGTGCCAGCGGTGGGAGTGCCGGGGAGCTGTTTTTT.

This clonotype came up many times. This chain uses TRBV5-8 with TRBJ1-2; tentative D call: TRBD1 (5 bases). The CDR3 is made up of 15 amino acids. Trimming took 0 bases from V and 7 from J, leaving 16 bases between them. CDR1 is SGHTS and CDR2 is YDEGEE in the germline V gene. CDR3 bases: TGTGCCAGCAGCTTGGTGTTGGAGGGGTCTGCTGGCTACACCTTC. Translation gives CASSLVLEGSAGYTF. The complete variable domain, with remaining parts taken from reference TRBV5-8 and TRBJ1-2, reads EAGVTQSPTHLIKTRGQQATLRCSPISGHTSVYWYQQALGLGLQFLLWYDEGEERNRGNFPPRFSGRQFPNYSSELNVNALELEDSALYLCASSLVLEGSAGYTFGSGTRLTVV.

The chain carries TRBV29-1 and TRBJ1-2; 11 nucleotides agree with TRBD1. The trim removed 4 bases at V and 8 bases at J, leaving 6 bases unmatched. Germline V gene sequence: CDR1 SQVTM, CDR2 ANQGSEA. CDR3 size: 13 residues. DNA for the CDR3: TGCAGCGTTGGGGACAGGGGGGTTAGAGGCTACACCTTC. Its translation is CSVGDRGVRGYTF.

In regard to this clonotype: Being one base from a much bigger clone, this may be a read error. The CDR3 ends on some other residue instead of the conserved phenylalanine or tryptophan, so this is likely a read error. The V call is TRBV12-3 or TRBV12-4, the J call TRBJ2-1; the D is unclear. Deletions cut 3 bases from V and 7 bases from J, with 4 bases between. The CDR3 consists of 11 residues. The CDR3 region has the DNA TGTGCCAGCAGTTTCCATAATGAGCAGTTCCTC. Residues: CASSFHNEQFL.

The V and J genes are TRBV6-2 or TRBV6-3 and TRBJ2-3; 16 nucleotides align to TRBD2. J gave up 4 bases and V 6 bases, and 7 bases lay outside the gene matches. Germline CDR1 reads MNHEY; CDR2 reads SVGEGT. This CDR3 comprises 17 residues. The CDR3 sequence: CASSPGTSGGGADTQYF. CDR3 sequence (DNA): TGTGCCAGCAGCCCCGGGACTAGCGGGGGGGGGGCAGATACGCAGTATTTT.

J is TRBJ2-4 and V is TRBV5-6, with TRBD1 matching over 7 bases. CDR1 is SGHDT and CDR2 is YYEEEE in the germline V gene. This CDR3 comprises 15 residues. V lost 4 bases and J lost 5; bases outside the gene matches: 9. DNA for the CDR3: TGTGCCAGCAGCCTCTCCGGGACAGTAGAAAACATTCAGTACTTC. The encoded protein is CASSLSGTVENIQYF.

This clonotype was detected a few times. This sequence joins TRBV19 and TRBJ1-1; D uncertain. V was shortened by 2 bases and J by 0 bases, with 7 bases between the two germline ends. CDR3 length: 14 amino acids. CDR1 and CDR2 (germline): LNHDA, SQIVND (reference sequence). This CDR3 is CASSIRRLNTEAFF. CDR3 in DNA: TGTGCCAGTAGTATAAGGCGTTTGAACACTGAAGCTTTCTTT.

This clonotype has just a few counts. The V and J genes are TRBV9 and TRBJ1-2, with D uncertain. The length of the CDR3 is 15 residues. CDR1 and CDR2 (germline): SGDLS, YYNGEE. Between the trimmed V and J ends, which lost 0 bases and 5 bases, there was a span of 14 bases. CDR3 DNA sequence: TGTGCCAGCAGCGTAGGTCTCCGGGAAAGGTATGGCTACACCTTC. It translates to CASSVGLRERYGYTF. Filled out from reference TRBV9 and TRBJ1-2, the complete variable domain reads DSGVTQTPKHLITATGQRVTLRCSPRSGDLSVYWYQQSLDQGLQFLIQYYNGEERAKGNILERFSAQQFPDLHSELNLSSLELGDSALYFCASSVGLRERYGYTFGSGTRLTVV.

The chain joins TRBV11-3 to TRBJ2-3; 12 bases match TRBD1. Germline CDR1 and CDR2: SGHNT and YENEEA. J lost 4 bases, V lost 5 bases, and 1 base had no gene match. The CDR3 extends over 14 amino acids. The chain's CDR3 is CASSGTGGSDTQYF. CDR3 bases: TGTGCCAGCAGCGGGACAGGGGGCTCAGATACGCAGTATTTT.

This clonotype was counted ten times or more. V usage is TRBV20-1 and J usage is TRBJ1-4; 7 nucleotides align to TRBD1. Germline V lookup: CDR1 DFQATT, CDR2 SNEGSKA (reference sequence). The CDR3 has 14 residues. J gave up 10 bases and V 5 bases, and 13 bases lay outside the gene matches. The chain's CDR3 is CSAREMTGSGKLFF. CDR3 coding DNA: TGCAGTGCTCGTGAGATGACAGGGAGTGGAAAACTGTTTTTT.

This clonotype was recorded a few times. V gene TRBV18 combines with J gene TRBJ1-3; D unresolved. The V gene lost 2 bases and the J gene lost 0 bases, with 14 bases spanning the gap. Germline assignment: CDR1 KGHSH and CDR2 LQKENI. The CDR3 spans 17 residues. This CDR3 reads CASSPFDMVSSGNTIYF. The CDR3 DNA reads TGTGCCAGCTCACCATTTGATATGGTTAGCTCTGGAAACACCATATATTTT. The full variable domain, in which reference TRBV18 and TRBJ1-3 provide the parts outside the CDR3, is NAGVMQNPRHLVRRRGQEARLRCSPMKGHSHVYWYRQLPEEGLKFMVYLQKENIIDESGMPKERFSAEFPKEGPSILRIQQVVRGDSAAYFCASSPFDMVSSGNTIYFGEGSWLTVV.

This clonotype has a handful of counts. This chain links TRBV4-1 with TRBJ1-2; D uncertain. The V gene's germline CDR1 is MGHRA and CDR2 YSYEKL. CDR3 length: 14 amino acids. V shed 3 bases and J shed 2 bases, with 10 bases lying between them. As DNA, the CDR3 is TGCGCCAGCAGCCAGGGGAATCCCAACTATGGCTACACCTTC. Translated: CASSQGNPNYGYTF.

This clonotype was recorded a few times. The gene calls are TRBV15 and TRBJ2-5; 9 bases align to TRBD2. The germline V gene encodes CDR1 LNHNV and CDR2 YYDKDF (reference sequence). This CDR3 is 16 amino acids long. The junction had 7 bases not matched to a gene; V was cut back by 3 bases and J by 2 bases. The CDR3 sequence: CATSRGETSGQETQYF. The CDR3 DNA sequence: TGTGCCACCAGCAGGGGGGAGACTAGCGGTCAAGAGACCCAGTACTTC.